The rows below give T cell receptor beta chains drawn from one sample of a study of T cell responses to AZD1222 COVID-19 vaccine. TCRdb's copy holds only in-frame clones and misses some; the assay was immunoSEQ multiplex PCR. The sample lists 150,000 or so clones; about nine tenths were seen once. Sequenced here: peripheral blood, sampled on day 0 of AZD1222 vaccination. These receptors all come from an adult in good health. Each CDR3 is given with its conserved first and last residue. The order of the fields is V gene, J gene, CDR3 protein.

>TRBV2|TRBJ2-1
CASRTGRSYNEQFF
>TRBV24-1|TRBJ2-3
CATHGVPFSDTQYF
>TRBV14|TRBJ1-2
CASSQESGWGYTF
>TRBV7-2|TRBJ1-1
CASSPVLTEAFF
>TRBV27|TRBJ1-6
CASRGRQDNSPLHF
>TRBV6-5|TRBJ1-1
CASSWGGVNTEAFF
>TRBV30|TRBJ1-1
CAWIPGRGNTEAFF
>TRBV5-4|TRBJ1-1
CASSLEKGGAFF
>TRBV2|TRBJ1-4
CASKVNRGGGEKLFF
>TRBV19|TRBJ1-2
CASSRDNYGYTF
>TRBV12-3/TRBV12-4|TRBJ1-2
CASRSGWGAGTF
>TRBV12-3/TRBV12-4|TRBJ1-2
CASSPLIYGYTF
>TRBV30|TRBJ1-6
CAWSSLSYNSPLHF
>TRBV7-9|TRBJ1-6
CASSGGQPYNSPLHF
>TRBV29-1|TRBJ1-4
CSVGVGGAKNEKLFF
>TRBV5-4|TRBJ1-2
CASSLVGLGYGYTF
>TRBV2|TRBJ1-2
CASRDMGGGLGYTF
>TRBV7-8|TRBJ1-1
CASSLAAESVKAFF
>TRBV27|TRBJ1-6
CASSITRQDHSPLHF
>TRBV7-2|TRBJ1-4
CASSLSATNEKLFF
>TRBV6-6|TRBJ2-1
CASSPSRDRGGKRTYNEQFF
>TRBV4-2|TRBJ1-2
CASSQDRARGGEGYTF